This T cell receptor beta chain emerged from a study of blood T cell repertoires in COVID-19 (dated by TCRdb to about 2020). Study-wide context: Collaborator samples came from the United States, Italy and Spain and covered acute and convalescent phases of COVID-19. The material from the prospective study consisted of cDNA or gDNA derived from T cells, B-cell-depleted T cells, or PBMCs. Subjects who had been exposed to COVID-19, were actively infected with it, or had recovered from it provided the deeply sampled blood TCRbeta repertoires that made up the dataset. The repertoires were released in a freely available public database intended as a resource for research on the immune response to SARS-CoV-2. Samples were obtained from the ongoing ImmuneRACE study (first 160 participants) and from 1,254 subjects provided by 6 global collaborators. A de-identified subject ID, COVID-19 status, age in years and sex were almost always included in the sample metadata. Where HLA class I and class II types were available, the types were taken from metadata supplied by the sample provider, not from assay-based typing. What the study reported, not specific to this receptor: Clinical and demographic metadata were provided uncurated, with the amount varying by source and participant.

Another Seattle source contributed samples from volunteer blood donors who had recovered from COVID-19. Whole blood was collected in K2EDTA tubes by collaborating institutions according to the institutions' own protocols. For TCRbeta analysis, collaborators shipped samples in one of three forms: frozen whole blood, isolated PBMCs, or DNA extracted from either of those sample types. Details on this clone: There is no known antigen for this receptor. No much larger clone is present one base from it, and per-base qualities are unavailable.

The germline ends are 19 bases apart after V is trimmed by 4 bases and J by 3 bases. The CDR3 starts with the cysteine, ends with the phenylalanine, and has 16 residues. CDR3 DNA only is kept here, 48 bases in frame from base 1. From the germline V gene (reference sequence), CDR1 is SGHNT and CDR2 is YYREEE. The immunoSEQ Assay, a bias-controlled multiplex PCR, was used to amplify TCRbeta CDR3 regions from genomic DNA. In the paper's pipeline: Nucleated cell counts per sample were estimated from amplification of reference gene primers within the assay. Sequence reads were collapsed and filtered to measure the absolute abundance of every unique TCRbeta CDR3 rearrangement. For each sample, productive Simpson clonality was calculated as the square root of Simpson's diversity index across productive rearrangements. The source is immuneACCESS, and TCRdb retained only in-frame sequences with V and J called. Part of the clones is not carried over; for the studies checked, unresolved V genes explain less than half of this, and the remainder is unexplained. D and trimming were read from the DNA, whereas the V and J calls and clone size are those reported in that table. This sample holds roughly 300,000 clones; about 90% were observed only once. The biggest ten clones account for 6.5% to 9.5% of the sample.

Sequenced sample: peripheral blood. The chain employs TRBV5-4 and TRBJ2-5, and perhaps TRBD2 as D gene, on 5 matching bases. The receptor comes from a woman between 45 and 65 years old who had recovered from COVID-19. At the DNA level, the sequence is TGTGCCAGCAGCCCGGGTGGCGTAGGGCGGGAAGAGACCCAGTACTTC. This is translated as CASSPGGVGREETQYF.